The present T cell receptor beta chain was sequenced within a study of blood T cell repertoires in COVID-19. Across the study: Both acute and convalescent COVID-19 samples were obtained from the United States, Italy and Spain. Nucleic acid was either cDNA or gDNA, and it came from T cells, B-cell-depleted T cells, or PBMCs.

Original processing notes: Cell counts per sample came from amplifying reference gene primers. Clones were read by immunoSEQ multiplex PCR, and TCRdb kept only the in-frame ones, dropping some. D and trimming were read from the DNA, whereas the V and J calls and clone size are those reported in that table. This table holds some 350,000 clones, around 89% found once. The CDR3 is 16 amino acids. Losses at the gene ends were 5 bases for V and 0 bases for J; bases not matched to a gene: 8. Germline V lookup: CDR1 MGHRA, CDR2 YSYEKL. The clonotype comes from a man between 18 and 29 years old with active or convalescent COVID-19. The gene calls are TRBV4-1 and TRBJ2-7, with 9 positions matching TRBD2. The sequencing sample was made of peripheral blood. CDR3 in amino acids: CASSSGAGGPSYEQYF. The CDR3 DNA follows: TGCGCCAGCAGCTCGGGAGCGGGAGGACCCTCCTACGAGCAGTACTTC.